These 23 T cell receptor beta chains were all obtained from the same sample, sequenced in a study of blood T cell repertoires in COVID-19. Here immunoSEQ multiplex PCR was the method, and the copy in TCRdb shows in-frame clones only, minus some. This table has about 360,000 clones, around 90% appearing once. Sequencing input: peripheral blood. The receptor source for this set is a human donor in a cohort sampled during active COVID-19.

The rearrangement links TRBV18 to TRBJ2-1, with TRBD2 identical over 14 bases. This CDR3 region has 14 residues. Germline V CDR1 and CDR2: KGHSH, LQKENI. V shed 6 bases, J shed 8 bases, and the junction held 3 bases outside the gene matches. DNA of the CDR3: TGTGCCAGCTCGGGGACTAGCGGGAGCCATGAGCAGTTCTTC. This encodes CASSGTSGSHEQFF.

The J gene is TRBJ2-1, the V gene TRBV24-1; 7 bases match TRBD1. V shed 2 bases, J shed 8 bases, and the junction held 5 bases outside the gene matches. This CDR3 is built from 14 residues. Germline V gene data show CDR1 as KGHDR and CDR2 as SFDVKD. The DNA for the CDR3 is TGTGCCACCAGTGATTCAGACAGGGACGATGAGCAGTTCTTC. Amino acid sequence: CATSDSDRDDEQFF.

This clone was counted a few times. This chain uses TRBV21-1 with TRBJ1-2. TRBV21-1 is listed as a pseudogene. This CDR3 is built from 15 residues. DNA for the CDR3: TGTGCCAGCAGCAAAAGAGGCGGGTCCAACTATGGCTACACCTTC. Its protein product is CASSKRGGSNYGYTF.

V and J are TRBV9 and TRBJ2-5, with 7 bases lining up with TRBD2. Looked up from germline, CDR1 is SGDLS and CDR2 is YYNGEE. V shed 1 base and J 2 bases; nucleotides not matched to a gene: 5. The CDR3 loop spans 15 amino acids. CDR3 bases: TGTGCCAGCAGCGTATCGGCGGGGGATCAAGAGACCCAGTACTTC. Protein sequence: CASSVSAGDQETQYF.

To note about this clone: One base away lies a much larger clone, so this may be a sequencing read error. CDR3 nucleotide sequence: TGTGCCAGCAGGGGAGAGAATCAGCCCCAGCATTTT. This encodes CASRGENQPQHF. The V gene is TRBV6-5, the J gene TRBJ1-5; D gene uncertain. The CDR3 extends over 12 amino acids. Germline loops: CDR1 MNHEY, CDR2 SVGAGI. V gave up 6 bases and J gave up 4 bases, with 7 bases separating them.

The CDR3, as DNA: TGTGCCAGCAGCGGGAGGGAGACCGAACTTTGGGACTATGGCTACACCTTC. Amino acids: CASSGRETELWDYGYTF. The V and J genes are TRBV9 and TRBJ1-2; D unresolved. Germline CDR1 and CDR2: SGDLS and YYNGEE. The CDR3 loop spans 17 amino acids. V lost 3 bases to trimming and J lost 3 bases, with 21 bases between them.

V usage is TRBV5-1 and J usage is TRBJ2-1; weak D call: TRBD2 (5 bases). Per the germline V gene, CDR1 is SGHRS and CDR2 is YFSETQ. The CDR3 has 15 amino acids. Trimming removed 1 base from V and 6 bases from J, with 14 bases in between. The CDR3 sequence: CASSLMTSEGNEQFF. Here the CDR3 DNA reads TGCGCCAGCAGCTTGATGACCAGCGAGGGCAATGAGCAGTTCTTC.

J is TRBJ1-2 and V is TRBV6-5, with 9 nucleotides matching TRBD1. Looked up from germline, CDR1 is MNHEY and CDR2 is SVGAGI. V lost 11 bases to trimming and J lost 7 bases; unmatched junction nucleotides: 11. This CDR3 comprises 13 residues. The CDR3: CASHPGQGSGYTF. The CDR3 DNA reads as TGTGCCTCTCATCCGGGACAGGGATCTGGCTACACCTTC.

This rearrangement joins TRBV7-8 to TRBJ2-7; 7 positions match TRBD1. CDR3 length: 14 amino acids. Germline V gene data show CDR1 as SGHVS and CDR2 as FQNEAQ. Losses at the gene ends were 5 bases for V and 4 bases for J; bases not matched to a gene: 8. The CDR3 DNA reads as TGTGCCAGCAGCCCGGGACAGCGGTCTTACGAGCAGTACTTC. Translated, it gives CASSPGQRSYEQYF.

This clone was seen a handful of times. The identical CDR3 is also encoded by other nucleotide sequences in the sample. The chain has TRBV5-1 and TRBJ2-7; 9 bases are shared with TRBD2. Germline CDR1 and CDR2: SGHRS and YFSETQ. This CDR3 region has 15 residues. Germline trimming cut 0 bases from V and 2 bases from J; bases unmatched to any gene: 3. CDR3 sequence reads: CASSLGLAGTYEQYF. The CDR3 bases are TGCGCCAGCAGCTTGGGGCTAGCGGGAACCTACGAGCAGTACTTC.

This clone showed up just a few times. The rearrangement joins TRBV27 to TRBJ2-7; D might be TRBD1 (7 bases). With 4 bases removed from V and 4 bases from J, the gap between germline ends came to 20 bases. The CDR3 contains 16 residues. Germline V gene sequence: CDR1 MNHEY, CDR2 SMNVEV (reference sequence). CDR3 in amino acids: CASSSRSRRGLYEQYF. CDR3 in DNA: TGTGCCAGCAGTTCCCGCAGTAGGAGGGGGCTTTACGAGCAGTACTTC.

CDR3: CASSSRLAGDRSADEQFF. In DNA, the CDR3 is TGTGCCAGCAGTTCACGACTAGCGGGAGATAGGTCGGCGGATGAGCAGTTCTTC. V gene TRBV27 combines with J gene TRBJ2-1; TRBD2 matches at 12 bases. CDR3 length: 18 residues. The germline V gene has CDR1 MNHEY and CDR2 SMNVEV (reference sequence). The ends lost 4 bases at V and 8 bases at J; junction bases unmatched: 15.

The chain joins TRBV6-1 to TRBJ2-7; 7 bases align to TRBD2. Germline V gene lookup returns CDR1 MNHNS and CDR2 SASEGT. This CDR3 is built from 15 residues. Germline trimming cut 3 bases from V and 1 base from J; bases unmatched to any gene: 6. CDR3 loop: CASSEPSGSSYEQYF. Written as DNA, the CDR3 is TGTGCCAGCAGTGAGCCTAGCGGATCTTCCTACGAGCAGTACTTC.

The chain recombines TRBV6-2 or TRBV6-3 with TRBJ1-1; D uncertain. Germline loops: CDR1 MNHEY, CDR2 SVGEGT. The V end was cut by 4 bases, the J end by 0 bases, with 6 bases between. The CDR3 has 13 amino acids. Here the CDR3 DNA reads TGTGCCAGCAGTTTGGGCTTGAACACTGAAGCTTTCTTT. Translation gives CASSLGLNTEAFF.

The V gene is TRBV7-2, the J gene TRBJ2-5, with D possibly TRBD2 on 6 matching bases. Trimming left V 5 bases short and J 5 bases short, with 18 bases between. CDR3 size: 15 residues. Germline V lookup: CDR1 SGHTA, CDR2 FQGNSA. Here the CDR3 DNA reads TGTGCCAGCAGCCCCTACGCCCGGGGGTGGGAGACCCAGTACTTC. It codes for CASSPYARGWETQYF.

The chain uses TRBV4-2 and TRBJ2-7; 8 bases are shared with TRBD1. The CDR3 consists of 15 residues. The germline V gene has CDR1 LGHNA and CDR2 YNFKEQ. Trimming removed 4 bases from V and 0 bases from J; junction bases left unmatched: 5. This CDR3 is CASSPAQGVSYEQYF. The DNA for the CDR3 is TGTGCCAGCAGCCCCGCACAGGGGGTCTCCTACGAGCAGTACTTC.

The chain employs TRBV18 and TRBJ1-2; D is uncertain. V lost 3 bases to trimming and J lost 2 bases, with 7 bases between them. The CDR3 spans 13 residues. The germline CDR1 and CDR2 sequences are KGHSH and LQKENI. The CDR3 sequence is CASSPGQNYGYTF. DNA of the CDR3: TGTGCCAGCTCACCTGGGCAGAACTATGGCTACACCTTC.

DNA of the CDR3: TGTGCCAGCGGGACAGGGGTCTTTTTCTACGAGCAGTACTTC. It yields the protein CASGTGVFFYEQYF. This sequence joins TRBV5-5 and TRBJ2-7, with 10 bases lining up with TRBD1. V shed 7 bases and J 3 bases; nucleotides not matched to a gene: 7. Per the germline V gene, CDR1 is SGHKS and CDR2 is YYEKEE (reference sequence). The CDR3 length is 14 residues.

The chain links TRBV9 to TRBJ2-7; 8 bases are shared with TRBD1. This CDR3 contains 15 residues. Trimming cost V 2 bases and J 5 bases; bases outside gene matches: 9. From germline, CDR1 is SGDLS and CDR2 YYNGEE. In nucleotides, the CDR3 is TGTGCCAGCAGCGTCGATACGGGACAGGTCAACGAGCAGTACTTC. The encoded protein is CASSVDTGQVNEQYF.

The chain has TRBV10-3 and TRBJ2-7; 10 nucleotides line up with TRBD1. The CDR3 sequence is 13 residues long. Germline CDR1 reads ENHRY; CDR2 reads SYGVKD. The V gene end was trimmed by 3 bases and the J gene end by 5 bases; junction bases not matched to a gene: 1. The CDR3 protein is CAISDGQGDEQYF. Written as DNA, the CDR3 is TGTGCCATCAGTGACGGACAGGGGGACGAGCAGTACTTC.

The CDR3 nucleotides read TGCGCCAGCAGCGCCGGGACAAATAATGAAAAACTGTTTTTT. Protein sequence: CASSAGTNNEKLFF. The rearrangement uses TRBV5-1 and TRBJ1-4, with D perhaps TRBD1 (6 bases). Germline V gene lookup returns CDR1 SGHRS and CDR2 YFSETQ. Trimming stripped 4 bases from V and 4 bases from J, with 11 bases between. The CDR3 covers 14 residues. Variable domain in full (rest from reference TRBV5-1 and TRBJ1-4): KAGVTQTPRYLIKTRGQQVTLSCSPISGHRSVSWYQQTPGQGLQFLFEYFSETQRNKGNFPGRFSGRQFSNSRSEMNVSTLELGDSALYLCASSAGTNNEKLFFGSGTQLSVL.

The V and J genes are TRBV5-4 and TRBJ1-2, with TRBD1 identical over 11 bases. The CDR3 has 15 residues. V was clipped by 1 base and J by 4 bases; unmatched bases: 3. Germline values: CDR1 SGHNT, CDR2 YYREEE (reference sequence). The CDR3 region is CASSLRTGGSYGYTF. CDR3 nucleotides: TGTGCCAGCAGCTTGAGGACAGGGGGCAGCTATGGCTACACCTTC. Based on the CDR3 plus reference TRBV5-4 and TRBJ1-2, the full variable domain is ETGVTQSPTHLIKTRGQQVTLRCSSQSGHNTVSWYQQALGQGPQFIFQYYREEENGRGNFPPRFSGLQFPNYSSELNVNALELDDSALYLCASSLRTGGSYGYTFGSGTRLTVV.

This clone turned up a few times. J is TRBJ1-2 and V is TRBV6-6; D is unresolved. The CDR3 loop spans 14 amino acids. Per the germline V gene, CDR1 is MNHNY and CDR2 is SVGAGI (reference sequence). Trimming pared 5 bases from V and 8 bases from J, leaving 18 bases between. This chain's CDR3 is CASSLETEVGGYTF. CDR3 sequence (DNA): TGTGCCAGCAGTCTTGAAACGGAGGTGGGAGGCTACACCTTC.